The present entry profiles one TCR beta chain with its context. The antigen remains undetermined. This sample is drawn from a study of cytomegalovirus exposure and HLA in healthy donors. Per germline, CDR1 MNHEY and CDR2 SVGAGI. The CDR3 consists of 13 residues. Trimming took 6 bases from V and 12 from J; bases not matched to a gene: 11. Primers included in the PCR were 60 Vbeta and 13 Jbeta primers. Study processing details: Later, an analysis found around 80 million unique TCR beta chains, and about 10 million of these were shared. Method: immunoSEQ multiplex PCR; TCRdb's copy keeps in-frame clones and lacks some. Clone size and V and J calls were adopted from that table, with D and trimming inferred from the DNA. Altogether about 140,000 clones are present, around three quarters being singletons, with the ten largest covering 1.5% to 2%. Study findings and constraints: In an earlier analysis, about 87% or about 30%: the productive usage of most TCR beta V segments. The study flagged around 160 TCR beta chains as cytomegalovirus-associated. Later genetic work tied a missense DCLRE1C variant to beta-chain V and J trimming.

The sample taken for sequencing was PBMCs. This sequence originates from a man in his forties in good health and CMV-seronegative. The chain links TRBV6-5 to TRBJ2-3, with 8 bases that match TRBD1. Here the CDR3 DNA reads TGTGCCAGCAGCCTGACAGGGGCCCCCTCACAGTATTTT. It codes for CASSLTGAPSQYF.